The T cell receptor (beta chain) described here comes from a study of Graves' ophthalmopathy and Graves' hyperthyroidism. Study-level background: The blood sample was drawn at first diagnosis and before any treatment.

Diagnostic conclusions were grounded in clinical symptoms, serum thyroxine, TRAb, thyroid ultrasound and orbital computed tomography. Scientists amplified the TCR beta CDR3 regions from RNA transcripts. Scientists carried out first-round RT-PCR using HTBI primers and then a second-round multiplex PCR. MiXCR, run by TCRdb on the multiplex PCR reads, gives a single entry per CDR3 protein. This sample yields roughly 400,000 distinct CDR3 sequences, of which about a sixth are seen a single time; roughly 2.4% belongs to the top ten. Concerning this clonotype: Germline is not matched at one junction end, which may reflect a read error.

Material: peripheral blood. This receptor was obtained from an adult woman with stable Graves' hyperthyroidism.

CDR3 bases: TGTGCTAGTGGTTTGGCGGTGGTGAAAACTGAAGCTTTCTTT. The encoded protein is CASGLAVVKTEAFF. The chain combines TRBV12-5 with TRBJ1-1; D remains unclear. Germline assignment: CDR1 LGHNT and CDR2 FRNRAP. This CDR3 has 14 amino acids.